The 24 T cell receptor beta chains in this list originate from one sample, sequenced in a study of CD8 T cells in Susac syndrome. When the RNA was reverse transcribed, random hexamers were used with an input of 0.5 to 1 ug. Each CDR3 protein is one row after TCRdb ran MiXCR on the immunoSEQ multiplex PCR reads. The sample contains approximately 190,000 distinct CDR3 sequences, approximately 95% of which appear only once. The sample comprised CD8+ T cells from PBMCs. These receptor sequences come from a human donor with Susac syndrome.

The chain couples TRBV12-3 or TRBV12-4 to TRBJ1-1; tentative D call: TRBD1 (6 bases). Trimming shortened V by 6 bases and J by 4 bases, and 15 bases separated the two germline ends. This CDR3 is 14 amino acids long. The CDR3 sequence is CASSLHRGLTEAFF. The CDR3 DNA follows: TGTGCCAGCAGCCTTCATCGGGGGCTCACTGAAGCTTTCTTT.

CDR3 DNA: TGTGCCAGCAGTCCCCCTCCAGGGGGCTACTATGGCTACACCTTC. Translating gives CASSPPPGGYYGYTF. The chain couples TRBV6-6 to TRBJ1-2; 8 bases map to TRBD1. CDR1 MNHNY and CDR2 SVGAGI come from the germline V gene (reference sequence). This CDR3 has 15 residues. V gave up 5 bases and J gave up 3 bases; unmatched junction bases: 8.

The CDR3 coding sequence is TGCAGTGCTAGATCGACAGGGGGCAATGAGCAGTTCTTC. Its translation: CSARSTGGNEQFF. J is TRBJ2-1 and V is TRBV20-1; 9 bases line up with TRBD1. CDR1 and CDR2 from the germline V gene are DFQATT and SNEGSKA (reference sequence). The CDR3 length is 13 residues. Trimming cost V 2 bases and J 6 bases; bases outside gene matches: 2.

The chain has TRBV28 and TRBJ2-7; TRBD1 matches 7 bases. V gave up 5 bases and J gave up 6 bases; unmatched junction bases: 13. CDR3 length equals 15 residues. CDR1 and CDR2 (germline): MDHEN, SYDVKM. The CDR3 nucleotides are TGTGCCAGCAGTGCACGGACAGGCTCGCTCTCCGAGCAGTACTTC. It is translated as CASSARTGSLSEQYF.

This sequence joins TRBV27 and TRBJ2-3; tentatively, D is TRBD2 (5 bases). Deletions cut 5 bases from V and 0 bases from J, with 24 bases between. Per the germline V gene, CDR1 is MNHEY and CDR2 is SMNVEV (reference sequence). The CDR3 consists of 19 residues. The DNA for the CDR3 is TGTGCCAGCAGTGACCGAAACGGACTTTCCCCATATAGCACAGATACGCAGTATTTT. Residues: CASSDRNGLSPYSTDTQYF.

CDR3 bases: TGCAGCGCCGAGGGTGCCGGGTACACTGAAGCTTTCTTT. Amino acid sequence: CSAEGAGYTEAFF. The chain links TRBV29-1 to TRBJ1-1; D remains unclear. Germline V gene sequence: CDR1 SQVTM, CDR2 ANQGSEA. Trimming shortened V by 7 bases and J by 3 bases, and 15 bases separated the two germline ends. This CDR3 has 13 residues.

This clonotype has more than one count but fewer than ten. V is TRBV4-2 and J is TRBJ1-1; D is unresolved. With 1 base removed from V and 0 bases from J, the gap between germline ends came to 12 bases. The CDR3 is 16 residues long. Germline CDR1 LGHNA, CDR2 YNFKEQ. CDR3 in DNA: TGTGCCAGCAGCCAAGGGGAGGCAGGAATGAACACTGAAGCTTTCTTT. This gives the protein CASSQGEAGMNTEAFF.

The rearrangement joins TRBV29-1 to TRBJ2-7; 9 bases map to TRBD1. V lost 0 bases, J lost 0 bases, and 3 bases stayed unmatched. Germline CDR1 is SQVTM and CDR2 is ANQGSEA. This CDR3 is 15 amino acids long. This CDR3 is CSVEEGTGSSYEQYF. Here the CDR3 DNA reads TGCAGCGTTGAAGAAGGGACAGGGAGCTCCTACGAGCAGTACTTC.

The rearrangement joins TRBV11-2 to TRBJ2-7; 11 positions match TRBD1. The germline CDR1 and CDR2 sequences are SGHAT and FQNNGV. The CDR3 length is 16 residues. V shed 1 base, J shed 3 bases, and the junction held 5 bases outside the gene matches. The CDR3 here is CASSLVLGTGGYEQYF. CDR3 coding DNA: TGTGCCAGCAGCTTAGTTTTAGGGACAGGGGGCTACGAGCAGTACTTC. The variable domain in full, completed from reference TRBV11-2 and TRBJ2-7, reads EAGVAQSPRYKIIEKRQSVAFWCNPISGHATLYWYQQILGQGPKLLIQFQNNGVVDDSQLPKDRFSAERLKGVDSTLKIQPAKLEDSAVYLCASSLVLGTGGYEQYFGPGTRLTVT.

This sequence joins TRBV5-4 and TRBJ1-4; the D is unclear. CDR3 length equals 16 residues. The germline V and J ends were trimmed by 0 bases and 1 base, with 10 bases remaining between them. Germline loops: CDR1 SGHNT, CDR2 YYREEE (reference sequence). CDR3 sequence: CASSLDGVGTNEKLFF. The CDR3, as DNA: TGTGCCAGCAGCTTGGATGGGGTAGGAACTAATGAAAAACTGTTTTTT. The full variable domain, its missing parts supplied by reference TRBV5-4 and TRBJ1-4, is ETGVTQSPTHLIKTRGQQVTLRCSSQSGHNTVSWYQQALGQGPQFIFQYYREEENGRGNFPPRFSGLQFPNYSSELNVNALELDDSALYLCASSLDGVGTNEKLFFGSGTQLSVL.

The chain recombines TRBV25-1 with TRBJ1-1, with D perhaps matching TRBD1 (6 bases). V lost 6 bases and J lost 1, with 9 bases in between. This CDR3 has 13 amino acids. Germline-derived CDR1 and CDR2 are MGHDK and SYGVNS. Written as DNA, the CDR3 is TGTGCCAGCAGGGACAGATGGAACACTGAAGCTTTCTTT. Protein product: CASRDRWNTEAFF.

V gene TRBV27 combines with J gene TRBJ2-7, with 7 bases matching TRBD1. The CDR3 length is 16 residues. Trimming removed 2 bases from V and 3 bases from J; junction bases left unmatched: 10. CDR1 MNHEY and CDR2 SMNVEV come from the germline V gene (reference sequence). The DNA for the CDR3 is TGTGCCAGCAGTTTAAGCCCGGGACAGTTAAACTACGAGCAGTACTTC. Its protein is CASSLSPGQLNYEQYF.

The V gene is TRBV9, the J gene TRBJ2-2; TRBD2 aligns across 10 bases. Looked up from germline, CDR1 is SGDLS and CDR2 is YYNGEE. The CDR3 is made up of 18 amino acids. Trimming cost V 0 bases and J 4 bases; bases outside gene matches: 9. CDR3 residues: CASSVDRAGGRGTGELFF. CDR3 sequence (DNA): TGTGCCAGCAGCGTAGACCGAGCGGGGGGGCGGGGCACCGGGGAGCTGTTTTTT.

This chain uses TRBV9 with TRBJ1-2; D is unclear. CDR1 and CDR2 (germline): SGDLS, YYNGEE. CDR3 size: 14 residues. V was trimmed by 0 bases and J by 4 bases, leaving 10 bases between them. The CDR3 spells CASSVEAGVYGYTF. CDR3 sequence (DNA): TGTGCCAGCAGCGTAGAGGCGGGAGTCTATGGCTACACCTTC.

V and J are TRBV9 and TRBJ1-1; 11 nucleotides align to TRBD1. This CDR3 contains 17 residues. Germline V lookup: CDR1 SGDLS, CDR2 YYNGEE. V gave up 0 bases and J gave up 2 bases; unmatched junction bases: 6. CDR3 sequence: CASSVEGQGGVNTEAFF. CDR3 in DNA: TGTGCCAGCAGCGTAGAGGGACAGGGGGGGGTAAACACTGAAGCTTTCTTT.

J is TRBJ1-2 and V is TRBV5-6, with D unclear. CDR3 length: 13 amino acids. V lost 0 bases and J 3 bases, leaving 6 bases between the germline ends. The V gene's germline CDR1 is SGHDT and CDR2 YYEEEE. The CDR3 loop is CASSLGADYGYTF. The CDR3 DNA reads TGTGCCAGCAGCTTGGGAGCCGACTATGGCTACACCTTC. Combining the CDR3 with reference TRBV5-6 and TRBJ1-2 gives the whole variable domain DAGVTQSPTHLIKTRGQQVTLRCSPKSGHDTVSWYQQALGQGPQFIFQYYEEEERQRGNFPDRFSGHQFPNYSSELNVNALLLGDSALYLCASSLGADYGYTFGSGTRLTVV.

The chain employs TRBV9 and TRBJ2-1; 11 nucleotides match TRBD2. The V gene end was trimmed by 3 bases and the J gene end by 6 bases; junction bases not matched to a gene: 5. The V gene's germline CDR1 is SGDLS and CDR2 YYNGEE. This CDR3 region has 15 residues. This CDR3 reads CASSGSSGGSNEQFF. In nucleotides, the CDR3 is TGTGCCAGCAGCGGATCTAGCGGGGGGTCCAATGAGCAGTTCTTC.

The sample holds one count of this clonotype. The rearrangement joins TRBV13 to TRBJ1-6; D gene unclear. From germline, CDR1 is PRHDT and CDR2 FYEKMQ (reference sequence). V lost 3 bases to trimming and J lost 0 bases, with 12 bases between them. This CDR3 has 17 amino acids. In DNA form, the CDR3 reads TGTGCCAGCAGCTTGGCGGGCTCGAGCTCCTATAATTCACCCCTCCACTTT. Translated, it gives CASSLAGSSSYNSPLHF.

The V gene is TRBV9, the J gene TRBJ2-1, with a tentative D call TRBD2 (6 bases). The germline V and J ends were trimmed by 0 bases and 3 bases, with 10 bases remaining between them. The CDR3 sequence is 15 residues long. Looked up from germline, CDR1 is SGDLS and CDR2 is YYNGEE. The CDR3 region is CASSVEGSGYNEQFF. For the CDR3, the DNA is TGTGCCAGCAGCGTAGAGGGTAGCGGCTACAATGAGCAGTTCTTC. Full variable domain (rest looked up from reference TRBV9 and TRBJ2-1): DSGVTQTPKHLITATGQRVTLRCSPRSGDLSVYWYQQSLDQGLQFLIQYYNGEERAKGNILERFSAQQFPDLHSELNLSSLELGDSALYFCASSVEGSGYNEQFFGPGTRLTVL.

This clonotype has only one observation. The rearrangement uses TRBV12-3 or TRBV12-4 and TRBJ2-5, with unresolved D. The V end was cut by 1 base, the J end by 1 base, with 10 bases between. The CDR3 contains 15 residues. CDR3 in amino acids: CASSLGGKLQETQYF. Here the CDR3 DNA reads TGTGCCAGCAGTTTAGGCGGAAAGCTCCAAGAGACCCAGTACTTC.

The rearrangement uses TRBV13 and TRBJ1-1, with 8 bases identical to TRBD1. Germline CDR1 reads PRHDT; CDR2 reads FYEKMQ (reference sequence). J was trimmed by 4 bases and V by 1 base; bases with no gene match: 8. CDR3 length equals 16 residues. CDR3 sequence reads: CASSLERTGRSTEAFF. In DNA form, the CDR3 reads TGTGCCAGCAGCTTAGAACGGACAGGGAGAAGCACTGAAGCTTTCTTT.

The J gene is TRBJ2-3, the V gene TRBV5-1, with 9 nucleotides matching TRBD2. Germline V gene data show CDR1 as SGHRS and CDR2 as YFSETQ. This CDR3 is built from 18 residues. V was clipped by 7 bases and J by 4 bases; unmatched bases: 19. The CDR3 sequence: CASGEALRQRGVPDTQYF. The CDR3 DNA reads as TGCGCCAGCGGCGAAGCTCTACGTCAGCGGGGGGTACCAGATACGCAGTATTTT. Full variable domain (rest looked up from reference TRBV5-1 and TRBJ2-3): KAGVTQTPRYLIKTRGQQVTLSCSPISGHRSVSWYQQTPGQGLQFLFEYFSETQRNKGNFPGRFSGRQFSNSRSEMNVSTLELGDSALYLCASGEALRQRGVPDTQYFGPGTRLTVL.

The chain joins TRBV7-8 to TRBJ2-3; 9 bases match TRBD1. The CDR3 is 17 amino acids. The J segment lost 4 bases and the V segment lost 5 bases, leaving 13 bases of the junction unmatched. Germline CDR1 and CDR2: SGHVS and FQNEAQ. CDR3 DNA sequence: TGTGCCAGCAGCGCAGGGGGGACAGGGAATTTACCAGATACGCAGTATTTT. This codes for CASSAGGTGNLPDTQYF.

The V gene is TRBV24-1, the J gene TRBJ2-5; 10 nucleotides agree with TRBD1. Germline V gives CDR1 KGHDR, CDR2 SFDVKD. Trimming at V came to 5 bases and at J to 7 bases, leaving 12 bases not matched to a gene. The CDR3 covers 16 residues. This chain's CDR3 is CATSGGTGDRWGTQYF. In DNA, the CDR3 is TGTGCCACCAGTGGGGGGACAGGGGATAGATGGGGGACCCAGTACTTC.